This T cell receptor (beta chain) was sequenced for a study of T cell clonality in common variable immunodeficiency. Study-level findings and limits: Compared with controls, CVID subjects had fewer shared TCRbeta clones. Reportedly, TCR beta sequences from common variable immunodeficiency showed fewer deletions and N-nucleotide insertions. Compared with healthy controls, CVID subjects showed increased TCRbeta clonality, mostly in about a third.

Sequenced by immunoSEQ multiplex PCR; TCRdb stores in-frame clones only, minus some. Captured here are 25,000 to 35,000 clones, none seen once; the top ten comprise approximately 3.1%. This CDR3 is built from 14 residues. J was trimmed by 4 bases and V by 5 bases; bases with no gene match: 4. The germline CDR1 and CDR2 sequences are SGHVS and FQNEAQ. This clone was counted a few times. What it recognizes is unknown. The read ends 3 residues shy of where the CDR3 ends; the end is completed using the germline J gene. Donors gave roughly 5 to 8.5 ml heparinized peripheral whole blood. This chain joins TRBV7-8 and TRBJ2-3; TRBD2 agrees at 9 bases. The sequenced sample was peripheral blood mononuclear cells. The TCR comes from a human donor with common variable immunodeficiency. CDR3 bases read: TGTGCCAGCAGCATACGCGGGGGGGCAGATACG. Translating gives CASSIRGGADT. The whole CDR3 protein reads CASSIRGGADTQYF.